This passage covers 9 T cell receptor beta chains from one sample sequenced in a study of blood T cell repertoires in COVID-19. TCRdb's copy holds only in-frame clones and misses some; the assay was immunoSEQ multiplex PCR. The table lists about 48,000 clones, roughly 80% of them singletons. Sequencing was performed on peripheral blood. The receptors shown here come from a man aged 35 to 55 with acute or convalescent COVID-19.

The sample holds a few counts of this clone. The chain carries TRBV19 and TRBJ1-2, with TRBD1 identical over 7 bases. The CDR3 spans 14 residues. CDR1 and CDR2 (germline): LNHDA, SQIVND (reference sequence). Germline trimming cut 5 bases from V and 4 bases from J; bases unmatched to any gene: 7. This chain's CDR3 is CASSPTGLGYGYTF. The DNA for the CDR3 is TGTGCCAGTAGTCCGACAGGGCTGGGCTATGGCTACACCTTC.

This rearrangement joins TRBV9 to TRBJ2-2; tentative D call: TRBD2 (5 bases). The V and J ends lost 4 bases and 4 bases respectively, with 11 bases between them. The CDR3 totals 14 residues. CDR1 and CDR2 from the germline V gene are SGDLS and YYNGEE. In DNA form, the CDR3 reads TGTGCCAGCAGCAGCGGACCCGGCACCGGGGAGCTGTTTTTT. Its protein is CASSSGPGTGELFF.

The V call is TRBV19, the J call TRBJ2-7; the D gene is possibly TRBD2 (7 bases). Germline loops: CDR1 LNHDA, CDR2 SQIVND (reference sequence). This CDR3 is 15 amino acids long. Trimming removed 4 bases from V and 5 bases from J, with 18 bases in between. The CDR3 bases are TGTGCCAGTAGTACCCCTTGGGGGGGCCGACACGAGCAGTACTTC. This sequence encodes CASSTPWGGRHEQYF.

This chain joins TRBV5-1 and TRBJ1-6; D unclear. CDR1 SGHRS and CDR2 YFSETQ come from the germline V gene. V was shortened by 5 bases and J by 10 bases, with 16 bases between the two germline ends. The CDR3 spans 14 residues. The CDR3 reads CASSQDRTSSPLHF. The CDR3 DNA is TGCGCCAGCAGTCAGGATCGTACATCCTCACCCCTCCACTTT.

This chain joins TRBV5-1 and TRBJ2-5, with D possibly matching TRBD2 (6 bases). With 1 base removed from V and 9 bases from J, the gap between germline ends came to 13 bases. The CDR3 totals 13 residues. The germline V gene encodes CDR1 SGHRS and CDR2 YFSETQ. CDR3 in DNA: TGCGCCAGCAGCTTGACACCCCAGCGGGCCCAGTACTTC. It encodes CASSLTPQRAQYF.

This clone was detected only a few times. The chain uses TRBV19 and TRBJ1-6; 9 bases fit TRBD1. Germline V lookup: CDR1 LNHDA, CDR2 SQIVND (reference sequence). CDR3 length equals 13 residues. With 10 bases clipped from V and 7 bases from J, the junction kept 5 bases outside the gene matches. The CDR3 nucleotides read TGTGCCACGGGACAGGGTTTGAATTCACCCCTCCACTTT. Translating it yields CATGQGLNSPLHF. Full variable domain (missing parts from reference TRBV19 and TRBJ1-6): DGGITQSPKYLFRKEGQNVTLSCEQNLNHDAMYWYRQDPGQGLRLIYYSQIVNDFQKGDIAEGYSVSREKKESFPLTVTSAQKNPTAFYLCATGQGLNSPLHFGNGTRLTVT.

This rearrangement joins TRBV30 to TRBJ2-7; 7 nucleotides line up with TRBD1. J was trimmed by 2 bases and V by 4 bases; bases with no gene match: 5. CDR3 size: 13 residues. Germline V lookup: CDR1 GTSNPN, CDR2 SVGIG (reference sequence). The CDR3 spells CAWTDREPYEQYF. CDR3 coding DNA: TGTGCCTGGACAGACAGGGAGCCCTACGAGCAGTACTTC.

This chain connects TRBV7-3 to TRBJ2-5; 8 positions match TRBD2. There are 15 residues in the CDR3. Germline CDR1 reads SGHTA; CDR2 reads FQGTGA. V lost 6 bases, J lost 5 bases, and 11 bases stayed unmatched. CDR3 nucleotides: TGTGCCAGCAGTCGCGGCGGGGGGCCATGGGAGACCCAGTACTTC. Its protein product is CASSRGGGPWETQYF.

This clone has more than one count but fewer than ten. The chain is built from TRBV6-5 and TRBJ1-5; a weak D match, TRBD1 (5 bases). V lost 0 bases, J lost 6 bases, and 9 bases lay in between. Looked up from germline, CDR1 is MNHEY and CDR2 is SVGAGI. This CDR3 is 14 amino acids long. The CDR3: CASSYSGEGQPQHF. The CDR3 DNA sequence: TGTGCCAGCAGTTACTCGGGGGAGGGTCAGCCCCAGCATTTT.